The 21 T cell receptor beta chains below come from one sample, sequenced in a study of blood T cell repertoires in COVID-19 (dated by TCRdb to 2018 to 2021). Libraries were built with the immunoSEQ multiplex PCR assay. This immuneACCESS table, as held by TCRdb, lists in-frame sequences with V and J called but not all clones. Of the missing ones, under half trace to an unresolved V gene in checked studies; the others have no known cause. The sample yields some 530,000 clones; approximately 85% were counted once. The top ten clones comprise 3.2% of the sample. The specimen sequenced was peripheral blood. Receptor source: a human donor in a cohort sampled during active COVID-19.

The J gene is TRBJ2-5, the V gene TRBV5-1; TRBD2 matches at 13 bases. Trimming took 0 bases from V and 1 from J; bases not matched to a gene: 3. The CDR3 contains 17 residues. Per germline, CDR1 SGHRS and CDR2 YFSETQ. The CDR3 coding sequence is TGCGCCAGCAGCTTGGGACTAGCGGGAGGAGTCCAAGAGACCCAGTACTTC. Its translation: CASSLGLAGGVQETQYF. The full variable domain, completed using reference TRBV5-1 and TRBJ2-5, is KAGVTQTPRYLIKTRGQQVTLSCSPISGHRSVSWYQQTPGQGLQFLFEYFSETQRNKGNFPGRFSGRQFSNSRSEMNVSTLELGDSALYLCASSLGLAGGVQETQYFGPGTRLLVL.

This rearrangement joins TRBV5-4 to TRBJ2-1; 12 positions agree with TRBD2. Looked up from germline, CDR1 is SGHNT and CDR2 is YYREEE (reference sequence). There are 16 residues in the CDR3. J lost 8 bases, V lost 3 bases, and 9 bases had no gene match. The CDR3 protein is CASSSLTSGRGDEQFF. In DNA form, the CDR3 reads TGTGCCAGCAGCTCTTTGACTAGCGGGAGAGGTGATGAGCAGTTCTTC.

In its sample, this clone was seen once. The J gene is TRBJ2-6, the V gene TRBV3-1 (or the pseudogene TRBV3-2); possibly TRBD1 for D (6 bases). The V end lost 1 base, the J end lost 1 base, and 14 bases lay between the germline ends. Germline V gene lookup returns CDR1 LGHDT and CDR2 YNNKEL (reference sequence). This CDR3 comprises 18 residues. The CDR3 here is CASSQVQGRGSGANVLTF. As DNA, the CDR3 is TGTGCCAGCAGCCAAGTTCAGGGGCGCGGGTCTGGGGCCAACGTCCTGACTTTC.

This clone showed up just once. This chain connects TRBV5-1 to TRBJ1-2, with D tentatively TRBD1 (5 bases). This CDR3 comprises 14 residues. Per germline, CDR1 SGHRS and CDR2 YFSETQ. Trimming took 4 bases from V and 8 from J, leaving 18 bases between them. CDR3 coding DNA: TGCGCCAGCAGCCCCCAGGGTGGGATGGACGGCTACACCTTC. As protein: CASSPQGGMDGYTF.

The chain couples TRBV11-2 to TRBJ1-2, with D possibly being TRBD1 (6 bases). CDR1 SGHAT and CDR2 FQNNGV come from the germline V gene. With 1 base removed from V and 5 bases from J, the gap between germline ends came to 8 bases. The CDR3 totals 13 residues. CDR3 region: CASSLGGLYGYTF. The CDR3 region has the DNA TGTGCCAGCAGCTTAGGGGGGCTTTATGGCTACACCTTC.

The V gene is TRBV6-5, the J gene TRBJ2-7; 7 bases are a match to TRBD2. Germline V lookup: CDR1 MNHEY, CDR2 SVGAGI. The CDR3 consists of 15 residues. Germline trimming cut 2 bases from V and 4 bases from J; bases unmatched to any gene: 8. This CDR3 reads CASSYRGTNPYEQYF. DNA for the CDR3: TGTGCCAGCAGTTACCGAGGGACTAATCCGTACGAGCAGTACTTC.

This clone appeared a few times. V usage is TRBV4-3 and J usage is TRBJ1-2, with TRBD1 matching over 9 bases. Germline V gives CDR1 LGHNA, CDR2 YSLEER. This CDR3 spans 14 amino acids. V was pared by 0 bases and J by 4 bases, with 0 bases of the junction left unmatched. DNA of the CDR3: TGCGCCAGCAGCCAAGAGACAGGGGGCTATGGCTACACCTTC. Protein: CASSQETGGYGYTF.

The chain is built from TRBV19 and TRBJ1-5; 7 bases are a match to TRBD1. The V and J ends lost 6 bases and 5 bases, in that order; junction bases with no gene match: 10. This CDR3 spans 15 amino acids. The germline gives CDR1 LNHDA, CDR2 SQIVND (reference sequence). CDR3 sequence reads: CASREGTDPYQPQHF. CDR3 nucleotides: TGTGCCAGTAGGGAGGGGACAGACCCTTATCAGCCCCAGCATTTT.

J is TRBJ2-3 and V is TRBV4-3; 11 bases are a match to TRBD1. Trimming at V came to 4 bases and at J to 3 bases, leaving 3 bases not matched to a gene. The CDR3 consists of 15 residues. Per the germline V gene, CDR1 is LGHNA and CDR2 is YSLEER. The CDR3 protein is CASSLGQGATDTQYF. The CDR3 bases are TGCGCCAGCAGCCTTGGACAGGGGGCAACAGATACGCAGTATTTT.

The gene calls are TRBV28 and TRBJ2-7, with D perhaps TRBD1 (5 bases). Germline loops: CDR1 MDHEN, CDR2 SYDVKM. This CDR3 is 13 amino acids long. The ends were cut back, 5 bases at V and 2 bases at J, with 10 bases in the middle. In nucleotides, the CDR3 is TGTGCCAGCAGTGCAGGGCGTCCCTACGAGCAGTACTTC. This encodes CASSAGRPYEQYF.

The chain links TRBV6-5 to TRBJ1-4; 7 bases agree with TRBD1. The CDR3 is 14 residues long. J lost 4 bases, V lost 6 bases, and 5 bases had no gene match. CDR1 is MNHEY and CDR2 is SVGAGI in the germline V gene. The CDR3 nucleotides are TGTGCCAGCAGGCAACAGGGGATTAATGAAAAACTGTTTTTT. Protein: CASRQQGINEKLFF.

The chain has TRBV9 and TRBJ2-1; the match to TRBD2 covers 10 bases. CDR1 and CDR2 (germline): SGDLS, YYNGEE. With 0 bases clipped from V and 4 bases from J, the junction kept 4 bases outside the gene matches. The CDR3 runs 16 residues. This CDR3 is CASSVGTSGYYNEQFF. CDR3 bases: TGTGCCAGCAGCGTAGGGACTAGCGGTTATTACAATGAGCAGTTCTTC. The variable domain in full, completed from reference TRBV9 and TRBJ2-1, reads DSGVTQTPKHLITATGQRVTLRCSPRSGDLSVYWYQQSLDQGLQFLIQYYNGEERAKGNILERFSAQQFPDLHSELNLSSLELGDSALYFCASSVGTSGYYNEQFFGPGTRLTVL.

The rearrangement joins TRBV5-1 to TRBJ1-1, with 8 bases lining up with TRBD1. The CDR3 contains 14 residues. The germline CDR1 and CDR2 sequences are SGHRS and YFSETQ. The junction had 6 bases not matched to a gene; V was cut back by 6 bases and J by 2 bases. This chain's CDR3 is CASTRGQDNTEAFF. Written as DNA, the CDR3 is TGCGCCAGCACCCGGGGACAGGATAACACTGAAGCTTTCTTT.

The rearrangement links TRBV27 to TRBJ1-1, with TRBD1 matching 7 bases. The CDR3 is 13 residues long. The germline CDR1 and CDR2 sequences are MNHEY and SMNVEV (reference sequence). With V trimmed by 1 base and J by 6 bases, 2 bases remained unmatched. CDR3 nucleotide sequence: TGTGCCAGCAGTTTATGGGACAGAGCTGAAGCTTTCTTT. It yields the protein CASSLWDRAEAFF.

CDR3 protein: CASRGEGLYGYTF. CDR3 in DNA: TGTGCCAGCAGGGGGGAGGGTCTCTATGGCTACACCTTC. The chain is built from TRBV28 and TRBJ1-2, with D possibly TRBD1 on 5 matching bases. Trimming removed 6 bases from V and 4 bases from J, with 12 bases in between. Germline CDR1 is MDHEN and CDR2 is SYDVKM. The CDR3 runs to 13 residues.

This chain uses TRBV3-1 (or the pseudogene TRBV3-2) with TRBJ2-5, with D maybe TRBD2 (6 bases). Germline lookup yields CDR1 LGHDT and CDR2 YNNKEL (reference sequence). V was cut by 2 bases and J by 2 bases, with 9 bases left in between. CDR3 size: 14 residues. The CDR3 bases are TGTGCCAGCAGCCAATGGAGGGGACAAGAGACCCAGTACTTC. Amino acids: CASSQWRGQETQYF.

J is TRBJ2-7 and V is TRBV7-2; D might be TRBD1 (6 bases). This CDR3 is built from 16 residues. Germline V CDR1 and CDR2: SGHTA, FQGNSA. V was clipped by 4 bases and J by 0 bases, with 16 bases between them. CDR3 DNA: TGTGCCAGCAGCTCTAACAGGGAAAAGAGCTCCTACGAGCAGTACTTC. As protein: CASSSNREKSSYEQYF.

CDR3 sequence (DNA): TGTGCCAGCAGTTTCGGACAGGGAGAAAAACTGTTTTTT. Protein sequence: CASSFGQGEKLFF. The rearrangement uses TRBV12-3 or TRBV12-4 and TRBJ1-4; TRBD1 agrees at 8 bases. Losses at the gene ends were 3 bases for V and 8 bases for J; bases not matched to a gene: 2. The CDR3 runs to 13 residues.

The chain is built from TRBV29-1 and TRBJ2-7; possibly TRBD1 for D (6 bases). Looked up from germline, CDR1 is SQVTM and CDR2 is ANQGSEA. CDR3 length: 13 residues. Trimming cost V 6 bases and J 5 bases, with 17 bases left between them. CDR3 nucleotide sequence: TGCAGCGTGGTACAGGGAAGGGCAGACGAGCAGTACTTC. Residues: CSVVQGRADEQYF.

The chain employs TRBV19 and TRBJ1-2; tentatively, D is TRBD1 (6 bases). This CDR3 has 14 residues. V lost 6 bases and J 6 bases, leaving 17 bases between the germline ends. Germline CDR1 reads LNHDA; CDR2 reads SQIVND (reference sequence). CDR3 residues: CASRGHSGPDGYTF. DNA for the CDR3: TGTGCCAGTAGGGGACACTCAGGCCCTGATGGCTACACCTTC.

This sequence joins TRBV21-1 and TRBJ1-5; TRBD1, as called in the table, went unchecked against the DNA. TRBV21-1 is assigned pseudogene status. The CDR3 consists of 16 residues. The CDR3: CASSGETGLSNQPQHF. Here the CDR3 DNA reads TGTGCCAGCAGTGGGGAGACAGGGCTAAGCAATCAGCCCCAGCATTTT.